This TCR beta chain was documented in a study of T cells in Graves' hyperthyroidism and ophthalmopathy. Ophthalmopathy cases scored 3 or more on the Clinical Activity Score and 4 or more on NOSPECS grade, with duration below 3 months. This clonotype showed up just a few times. Trimming took 1 base from V and 5 from J, leaving 8 bases between them. Per germline, CDR1 LNHDA and CDR2 SQIVND (reference sequence). The CDR3 is made up of 13 amino acids. Using RNA transcripts as the source, TCR beta CDR3 regions were amplified. Initially, a first-round RT-PCR of the TCR CDR3 employed the HTBI primer set. TCRdb analysed the multiplex PCR reads with MiXCR anew, one entry per CDR3 protein. The table has over 450,000 distinct CDR3 sequences, 15% to 20% seen once; the top ten hold 17%.

The chain couples TRBV19 to TRBJ1-1; D not resolved. The TCR was taken from a woman in her late teens or twenties with Graves' ophthalmopathy. Sequencing input: blood. The CDR3 reads CASSIVSGTEAFF. DNA of the CDR3: TGTGCCAGTAGTATAGTCTCTGGGACTGAAGCTTTCTTT.